Listed below are T cell receptor beta chains from one sample, sequenced in a study of shared clonotypes between healthy human individuals. The table came from immunoSEQ multiplex PCR; TCRdb's copy has only in-frame clones and leaves some out. The data show millions of clones, roughly nine tenths seen once. The sequenced sample was naive CD4+ T cells sorted from blood. Source of these receptors: a man younger than 30 in good health. Both conserved end residues are part of each CDR3. A D gene is named only where the DNA matches it firmly. Rows give clone size only sometimes, using once, few, many, or a class for an expanded clone.

J gene,D gene,V gene,clone size,CDR3 DNA,CDR3 protein
TRBJ2-2,TRBD2,TRBV10-3,once,TGTGCCATCACTATAGCGGGAGGAACCGGGGAGCTGTTTTTT,CAITIAGGTGELFF
TRBJ2-5,NA,TRBV29-1,NA,TGCAGCGTTCTCCAGGGGGAGACCCAGTACTTC,CSVLQGETQYF
TRBJ1-1,NA,TRBV10-3,NA,TGTGCCATCACTGCAGGGGTACAGACTGAAGCTTTCTTT,CAITAGVQTEAFF
TRBJ2-7,NA,TRBV7-2,NA,TGTGCCAGCAGCTCCACCTTTGGCAGTGCCTACGAGCAGTACTTC,CASSSTFGSAYEQYF
TRBJ1-5,NA,TRBV19,NA,TGTGCCAGTAGTCTCTCCAGGGAGTCTAGCAATCAGCCCCAGCATTTT,CASSLSRESSNQPQHF
TRBJ2-3,TRBD2,TRBV5-1,NA,TGCGCCAGCAGCTTGGAGCCTAGCGGGGGGAGGTCAGATACGCAGTATTTT,CASSLEPSGGRSDTQYF
TRBJ2-7,TRBD1,TRBV6-6,NA,TGTGCCAGCAGTTACGCGACAGGGGGAGTCTACGAGCAGTACTTC,CASSYATGGVYEQYF
TRBJ1-1,NA,TRBV18,NA,TGTGCCAGCTCCGGCGGGTTGAACACTGAAGCTTTCTTT,CASSGGLNTEAFF
TRBJ2-1,NA,TRBV5-4,NA,TGTGCCAGCGGTAGATACAATGAGCAGTTCTTC,CASGRYNEQFF
TRBJ2-7,NA,TRBV12-5,NA,TGTGCTAGTGGTTTGGCACAGGGACGCGACGAGCAGTACTTC,CASGLAQGRDEQYF
TRBJ2-7,TRBD1,TRBV6-1,NA,TGTGCCAGCACCATTTCAGGGGGACAGTCCTACGAGCAGTACTTC,CASTISGGQSYEQYF
TRBJ2-2,NA,TRBV5-4,NA,TGTGCCAGCAGCTCCGTCGTAACCGGGGAGCTGTTTTTT,CASSSVVTGELFF
TRBJ2-1,TRBD2,TRBV7-8,NA,TGTGCCAGCAGCTCCAAGGCGGGGGGGGGCTTAACCCCGTCCCGCAATGAGCAGTTCTTC,CASSSKAGGGLTPSRNEQFF
TRBJ1-3,NA,TRBV5-1,NA,TGCGCCAGCAGCTTTGATGCGCGGATCTCTGGAAACACCATATATTTT,CASSFDARISGNTIYF
TRBJ1-3,TRBD1,TRBV19,NA,TGTGCCAGTAGTATCGGGACAGGACTCTCGGGCTCTGGAAACACCATATATTTT,CASSIGTGLSGSGNTIYF
TRBJ1-2,TRBD1,TRBV15,once,TGTGCCACCAGCAGAGATCGGACAGGAGCCTACACCTTC,CATSRDRTGAYTF
TRBJ2-5,TRBD2,TRBV2,NA,TGTGCCAGCCGTGCCATAACGGGGGGCCAAGAGACCCAGTACTTC,CASRAITGGQETQYF
TRBJ2-5,NA,TRBV5-1,NA,TGCGCCAGCAGCCGCGGGACGGGTCAAGAGACCCAGTACTTC,CASSRGTGQETQYF
TRBJ2-7,TRBD1,TRBV18,NA,TGTGCCAGCTCATCTGCGGCCGGGACAGGCTACGAGCAGTACTTC,CASSSAAGTGYEQYF
TRBJ1-4,TRBD1,TRBV30,NA,TGTGCCTGGAGTGAGGCGACAGGGGTGGGTCCGACTAATGAAAAACTGTTTTTT,CAWSEATGVGPTNEKLFF
TRBJ2-7,TRBD1,TRBV9,NA,TGTGCCAGCAGCGTAGGGGACAGGGGCTACGAGCAGTACTTC,CASSVGDRGYEQYF
TRBJ2-1,NA,TRBV10-1,NA,TGCGCCAGCAGTGAGTCCCAGGGACTTCCAAACCTCAATGAGCAGTTCTTC,CASSESQGLPNLNEQFF
TRBJ2-3,NA,TRBV6-6,NA,TGTGCCAGCAGTTACTCAGGACTCTTTACAGATACGCAGTATTTT,CASSYSGLFTDTQYF
TRBJ2-3,NA,TRBV18,NA,TGTGCCAGCTCCCCCCTGGGAAGAGATACGCAGTATTTT,CASSPLGRDTQYF
TRBJ2-1,NA,TRBV5-4,NA,TGTGCCAGCAGCTTGGGGGGTTCCCGCGATGAGCAGTTCTTC,CASSLGGSRDEQFF
TRBJ2-3,NA,TRBV2,NA,TGTGCCAGCAGGCCCGGGACTTACACAGATACGCAGTATTTT,CASRPGTYTDTQYF
TRBJ1-6,NA,TRBV10-3,NA,TGTGCCATCAGTGATGGGCAGATTAATTCACCCCTCCACTTT,CAISDGQINSPLHF
TRBJ2-3,NA,TRBV7-9,few,TGTGCCAGCAGCCTCGGACAGAGTAGCACAGATACGCAGTATTTT,CASSLGQSSTDTQYF
TRBJ1-6,TRBD1,TRBV28,NA,TGTGCCAGCAGTACTGACAGGGGGCAACTCTCACCCCTCCACTTT,CASSTDRGQLSPLHF
TRBJ2-3,NA,TRBV5-4,NA,TGTGCCAGCAGCTTGGTACAGGGTAGCACAGATACGCAGTATTTT,CASSLVQGSTDTQYF
TRBJ2-3,TRBD2,TRBV7-2,NA,TGTGCCAGCAGCTTAGGGCCCTTTGCGGGAGCCGCAGATACGCAGTATTTT,CASSLGPFAGAADTQYF
TRBJ1-4,TRBD1,TRBV7-8,NA,TGTGCCAGCAGCACCAGGACAGGGAGTAATGAAAAACTGTTTTTT,CASSTRTGSNEKLFF
TRBJ2-5,NA,TRBV4-1,NA,TGCGCCAGCAGCCAAGGGACCCGGGAGACCCAGTACTTC,CASSQGTRETQYF
TRBJ1-1,NA,TRBV10-3,once,TGTGCCACTCAAAACAGGGCCGGGGACACTGAAGCTTTCTTT,CATQNRAGDTEAFF
TRBJ1-3,TRBD1,TRBV5-1,once,TGCGCCAGCAGCGAGGGACAGTGGGGCGGAAACACCATATATTTT,CASSEGQWGGNTIYF
TRBJ1-1,NA,TRBV19,NA,TGTGCCAGTGGTGAGAGGAAGAACACTGAAGCTTTCTTT,CASGERKNTEAFF
TRBJ1-1,NA,TRBV30,NA,TGTGCCTCCTACAGTCACATGAACACTGAAGCTTTCTTT,CASYSHMNTEAFF
TRBJ2-1,NA,TRBV5-6,NA,TGTGCCAGCTCTGTAGCGGTCCTGGGGGAGCGTGAGCAGTTCTTC,CASSVAVLGEREQFF
TRBJ1-1,NA,TRBV27,once,TGTGCCAGCAGTCTAAGGGGGGCTGAGGCTGAAGCTTTCTTT,CASSLRGAEAEAFF